These 11 T cell receptor beta chains were sequenced from one sample in a study of long-term antiretroviral therapy in people with HIV (dated by TCRdb to the early 2020s). The immunoSEQ hsTCRB v3.0 assay was used at survey level resolution for TRB variable region sequencing. TCRdb's version of the immuneACCESS table is confined to in-frame rearrangements and falls short of the full clone set. An unresolved V gene accounts for under half of the shortfall where checked; the remainder is of unknown origin. Counted in this sample were roughly 20,000 clones; approximately 86% of them appeared once. Roughly a tenth of the sample rests with the top ten. Sequenced material: unsorted PBMCs, taken 0.5 years after starting antiretroviral therapy. Every receptor here comes from a man in his forties with HIV.

The genes are TRBV6-1 and TRBJ2-3; D might be TRBD1 (6 bases). Germline V gene data show CDR1 as MNHNS and CDR2 as SASEGT. The CDR3 contains 15 residues. The germline V and J ends were trimmed by 5 bases and 0 bases, with 12 bases remaining between them. The CDR3 spells CASSKGHQSTDTQYF. The CDR3 nucleotides are TGTGCCAGCAGTAAGGGACACCAGAGCACAGATACGCAGTATTTT.

The chain employs TRBV5-1 and TRBJ2-2; 12 nucleotides agree with TRBD2. The CDR3 totals 15 residues. Losses at the gene ends were 4 bases for V and 8 bases for J; bases not matched to a gene: 6. Germline V CDR1 and CDR2: SGHRS, YFSETQ. DNA of the CDR3: TGCGCCAGCAGCAGAGACGGACTAGCGGGAGGGGAGCTGTTTTTT. As protein: CASSRDGLAGGELFF.

CDR3 nucleotides: TGTGCCACCTTACGGACCGCGGGTCAAGAGACCCAGTACTTC. It yields the protein CATLRTAGQETQYF. The J gene is TRBJ2-5, the V gene TRBV2; tentative D call: TRBD2 (5 bases). V lost 10 bases and J 2 bases, leaving 17 bases between the germline ends. Per the germline V gene, CDR1 is SNHLY and CDR2 is FYNNEI. The CDR3 runs 14 residues.

This clone has just a few counts. The chain has TRBV15 and TRBJ2-7; 13 nucleotides align to TRBD2. CDR1 is LNHNV and CDR2 is YYDKDF in the germline V gene (reference sequence). V lost 1 base and J lost 6; bases outside the gene matches: 6. This CDR3 region has 16 residues. The chain's CDR3 is CATSRGTSGSIGEQYF. DNA of the CDR3: TGTGCCACCAGCAGAGGGACTAGCGGGAGTATCGGCGAGCAGTACTTC.

The sample holds a few counts of this clone. The chain recombines TRBV4-1 with TRBJ2-7; TRBD1 matches 8 bases. Germline V gene sequence: CDR1 MGHRA, CDR2 YSYEKL. The CDR3 is 16 residues long. Trimming took 0 bases from V and 6 from J; bases not matched to a gene: 10. The CDR3 spells CASSQEMFPGGREQYF. The CDR3 region has the DNA TGCGCCAGCAGCCAAGAAATGTTTCCAGGGGGCCGCGAGCAGTACTTC.

The CDR3 loop is CASSLMGPGLTTDTQYF. In DNA form, the CDR3 reads TGTGCCAGCAGCTTAATGGGGCCAGGTTTAACCACAGATACGCAGTATTTT. The rearrangement joins TRBV7-3 to TRBJ2-3; D perhaps matches TRBD1 (5 bases). The V gene lost 1 base and the J gene lost 2 bases, with 16 bases spanning the gap. The length of the CDR3 is 17 residues. Germline assignment: CDR1 SGHTA and CDR2 FQGTGA.

J is TRBJ2-7 and V is TRBV11-2; D tentatively reads TRBD1 or TRBD2 (7 bases each). Germline assignment: CDR1 SGHAT and CDR2 FQNNGV. Deletions cut 6 bases from V and 3 bases from J, with 15 bases between. The CDR3 has 14 residues. The CDR3 coding sequence is TGTGCCAGCAGGCAGGGGGGGGCGCGCTACGAGCAGTACTTC. This gives the protein CASRQGGARYEQYF.

The chain combines TRBV6-1 with TRBJ2-1; D perhaps matches TRBD2 (6 bases). The CDR3 contains 13 residues. V was cut by 8 bases and J by 7 bases, with 15 bases left in between. Germline V lookup: CDR1 MNHNS, CDR2 SASEGT. The CDR3 sequence is CASDIGRENEQFF. The CDR3 region has the DNA TGTGCCAGCGACATAGGACGGGAGAATGAGCAGTTCTTC.

The J gene is TRBJ2-3, the V gene TRBV5-1, with D possibly being TRBD1 (5 bases). The CDR3 runs to 15 residues. CDR1 and CDR2 from the germline V gene are SGHRS and YFSETQ. With 3 bases removed from V and 1 base from J, the gap between germline ends came to 12 bases. CDR3 sequence reads: CASSWAGYGTDTQYF. The CDR3 coding sequence is TGCGCCAGCAGCTGGGCAGGGTATGGCACAGATACGCAGTATTTT.

For this clone: Other DNA variants within this sample encode the same CDR3. The gene calls are TRBV27 and TRBJ2-2; D not resolved. V gave up 3 bases and J gave up 5 bases, with 4 bases separating them. This CDR3 has 12 amino acids. In germline, CDR1 is MNHEY, CDR2 SMNVEV (reference sequence). This CDR3 reads CASSFSTGELFF. The CDR3 DNA follows: TGTGCCAGCAGTTTCAGTACCGGGGAGCTGTTTTTT.

This chain joins TRBV19 and TRBJ2-7; 7 nucleotides agree with TRBD1. With 3 bases clipped from V and 2 bases from J, the junction kept 7 bases outside the gene matches. CDR3 length: 15 amino acids. Looked up from germline, CDR1 is LNHDA and CDR2 is SQIVND (reference sequence). The CDR3 protein is CASSMGDSLAYEQYF. DNA for the CDR3: TGTGCCAGTAGTATGGGGGACAGCCTAGCCTACGAGCAGTACTTC.